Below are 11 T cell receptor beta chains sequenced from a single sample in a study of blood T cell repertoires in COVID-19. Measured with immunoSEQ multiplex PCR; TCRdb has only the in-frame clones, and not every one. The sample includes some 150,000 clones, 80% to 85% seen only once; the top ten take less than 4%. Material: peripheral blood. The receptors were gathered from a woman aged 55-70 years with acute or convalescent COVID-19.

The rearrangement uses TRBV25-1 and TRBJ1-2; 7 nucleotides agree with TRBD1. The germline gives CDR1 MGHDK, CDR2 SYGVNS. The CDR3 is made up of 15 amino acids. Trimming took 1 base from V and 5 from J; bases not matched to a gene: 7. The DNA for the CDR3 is TGTGCCAGCAGTGAATCCTTCCGGGACAGATATGGCTACACCTTC. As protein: CASSESFRDRYGYTF.

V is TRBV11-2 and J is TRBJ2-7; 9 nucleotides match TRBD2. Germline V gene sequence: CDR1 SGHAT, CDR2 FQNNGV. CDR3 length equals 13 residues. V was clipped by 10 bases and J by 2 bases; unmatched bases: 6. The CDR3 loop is CATKTSGPYEQYF. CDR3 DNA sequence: TGTGCCACCAAGACTAGCGGACCCTACGAGCAGTACTTC.

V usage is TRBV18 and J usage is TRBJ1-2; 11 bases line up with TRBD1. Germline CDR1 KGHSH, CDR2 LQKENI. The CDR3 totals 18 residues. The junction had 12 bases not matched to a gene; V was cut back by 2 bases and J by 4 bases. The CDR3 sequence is CASSPSGGQGAYGYGYTF. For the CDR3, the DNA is TGTGCCAGCTCACCATCCGGCGGACAGGGGGCTTACGGCTATGGCTACACCTTC.

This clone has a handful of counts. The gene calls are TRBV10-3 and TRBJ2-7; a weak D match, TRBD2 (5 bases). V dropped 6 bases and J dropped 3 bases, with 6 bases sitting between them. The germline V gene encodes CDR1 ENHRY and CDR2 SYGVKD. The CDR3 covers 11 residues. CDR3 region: CAISRDYEQYF. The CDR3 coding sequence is TGTGCCATCAGCCGGGACTACGAGCAGTACTTC.

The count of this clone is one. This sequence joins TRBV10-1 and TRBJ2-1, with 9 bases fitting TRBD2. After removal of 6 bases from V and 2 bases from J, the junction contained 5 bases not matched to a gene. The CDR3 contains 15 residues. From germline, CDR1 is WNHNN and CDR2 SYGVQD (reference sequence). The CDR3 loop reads CASRASGRTYNEQFF. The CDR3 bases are TGCGCCAGCAGGGCCAGCGGGAGGACCTACAATGAGCAGTTCTTC.

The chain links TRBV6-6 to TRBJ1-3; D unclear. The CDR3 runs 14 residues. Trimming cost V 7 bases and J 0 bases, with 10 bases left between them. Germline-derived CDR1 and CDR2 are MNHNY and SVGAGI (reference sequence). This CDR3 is CASTEGGSGNTIYF. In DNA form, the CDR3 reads TGTGCCAGCACCGAGGGTGGCTCTGGAAACACCATATATTTT.

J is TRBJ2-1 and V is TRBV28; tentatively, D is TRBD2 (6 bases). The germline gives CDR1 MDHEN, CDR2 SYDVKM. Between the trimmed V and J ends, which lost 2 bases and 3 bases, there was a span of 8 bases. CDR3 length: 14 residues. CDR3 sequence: CASSLGGNYNEQFF. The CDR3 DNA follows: TGTGCCAGCAGTTTAGGGGGGAACTACAATGAGCAGTTCTTC. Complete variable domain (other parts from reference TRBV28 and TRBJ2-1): DVKVTQSSRYLVKRTGEKVFLECVQDMDHENMFWYRQDPGLGLRLIYFSYDVKMKEKGDIPEGYSVSREKKERFSLILESASTNQTSMYLCASSLGGNYNEQFFGPGTRLTVL.

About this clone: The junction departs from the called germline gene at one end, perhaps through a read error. The CDR3 nucleotides are TGTGCCAGCACCTTAGATTTGGCGGGAGGCGACACCGGGGAGCTGTTTTTT. Translated, it gives CASTLDLAGGDTGELFF. The chain recombines TRBV7-2 with TRBJ2-2; TRBD2 aligns across 8 bases. This CDR3 region has 17 residues. The V gene's germline CDR1 is SGHTA and CDR2 FQGNSA.

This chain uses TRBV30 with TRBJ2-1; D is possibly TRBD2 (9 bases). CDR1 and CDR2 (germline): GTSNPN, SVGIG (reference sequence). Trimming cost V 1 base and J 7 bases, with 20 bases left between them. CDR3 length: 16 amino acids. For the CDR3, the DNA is TGTGCCTGGAGTGCCGCAGGGGGCGGGAGGGGGAATGAGCAGTTCTTC. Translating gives CAWSAAGGGRGNEQFF.

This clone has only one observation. CDR3 coding DNA: TGTGCCAGCAGAAGCACAGGGGGGTTTTACAATGAGCAGTTCTTC. Its protein is CASRSTGGFYNEQFF. The genes are TRBV27 and TRBJ2-1; 8 positions match TRBD1. The CDR3 runs to 15 residues. Germline loops: CDR1 MNHEY, CDR2 SMNVEV (reference sequence). V was pared by 6 bases and J by 4 bases, with 8 bases of the junction left unmatched.

The CDR3 nucleotides are TGCGCCAGCAGCTTGGGAGGGGGCGGCTATGGCTACACCTTC. Amino acid sequence: CASSLGGGGYGYTF. This rearrangement joins TRBV5-1 to TRBJ1-2; TRBD1 matches 7 bases. The CDR3 runs to 14 residues. Germline CDR1 is SGHRS and CDR2 is YFSETQ. V gave up 0 bases and J gave up 4 bases; unmatched junction bases: 3.